Listed below are T cell receptor beta chains from one sample, sequenced in a study of blood T cell repertoires in COVID-19. Libraries were prepared by immunoSEQ multiplex PCR; TCRdb keeps only in-frame clonotypes and omits some of them. The repertoire has 250,000 to 350,000 clones, around 86% of them found once; the top ten carry less than 3%. The sequencing sample was made of peripheral blood. The receptors derive from a woman in her twenties or thirties with active or convalescent COVID-19. CDR3s include the opening cysteine and the closing phenylalanine or tryptophan. D genes are given only for firm matches. Only part of the rows carry a size: once, few, many, or a class if the clone is expanded.

TRBV24-1	.	.	TRBJ2-1	CATGGRDSYNEQFF	TGTGCCACCGGTGGCAGGGACTCCTACAATGAGCAGTTCTTC
TRBV5-5	.	.	TRBJ2-3	CASSFRGPSTDTQYF	TGTGCCAGCAGCTTCAGGGGCCCCTCCACAGATACGCAGTATTTT
TRBV7-8	.	.	TRBJ2-7	CASWTPSSYEQYF	TGTGCCAGTTGGACACCTTCTTCCTACGAGCAGTACTTC
TRBV29-1	TRBD1	.	TRBJ1-2	CSVELDRDIYGYTF	TGCAGCGTTGAATTGGACAGGGATATCTATGGCTACACCTTC
TRBV3-1/TRBV3-2	.	.	TRBJ1-1	CASSRQLKAEAFF	TGTGCCAGCAGCCGACAACTTAAAGCTGAAGCTTTCTTT
TRBV27	TRBD1	.	TRBJ2-7	CASSFPGQGHEQYF	TGTGCCAGCAGTTTCCCGGGACAGGGGCACGAGCAGTACTTC
TRBV28	.	.	TRBJ1-2	CASSLVLDRGYTF	TGTGCCAGCAGTTTAGTCCTAGACCGCGGCTACACCTTC
TRBV2	.	.	TRBJ1-4	CASKDSPNEKLFF	TGTGCCAGCAAAGACAGTCCTAATGAAAAACTGTTTTTT
TRBV6-5	.	.	TRBJ2-5	CASTRTLGIQETQYF	TGTGCCAGCACGCGGACACTGGGAATTCAAGAGACCCAGTACTTC
TRBV29-1	TRBD1	.	TRBJ1-1	CSVVRTGEVNTEAFF	TGCAGCGTCGTAAGGACAGGGGAGGTGAACACTGAAGCTTTCTTT
TRBV7-9	.	once	TRBJ2-3	CASRDGGSDTDTQYF	TGTGCCAGCAGGGATGGAGGGTCCGACACAGATACGCAGTATTTT
TRBV18	.	.	TRBJ1-3	CASSPRSGGIGSGNTIYF	TGTGCCAGCTCACCACGTTCTGGGGGGATAGGCTCTGGAAACACCATATATTTT
TRBV28	.	.	TRBJ2-5	CASSFGSVQETQYF	TGTGCCAGCAGTTTCGGGTCAGTTCAAGAGACCCAGTACTTC
TRBV6-5	.	.	TRBJ2-7	CASRLNSRGSEQYF	TGTGCCAGCAGGCTAAATAGCCGGGGTAGCGAGCAGTACTTC
TRBV11-2	TRBD1	few	TRBJ1-5	CASSLGDSFNQPQHF	TGTGCCAGCAGCTTAGGGGACAGTTTCAATCAGCCCCAGCATTTT
TRBV30	.	.	TRBJ2-2	CAWWTDTGELFF	TGTGCCTGGTGGACTGACACCGGGGAGCTGTTTTTT
TRBV14	.	few	TRBJ1-2	CASSQDLFYGYTF	TGTGCCAGCAGCCAAGACCTTTTCTATGGCTACACCTTC
TRBV19	TRBD1	few	TRBJ1-3	CASSGSGQDSGNTIYF	TGTGCCAGTAGTGGTTCCGGACAGGACTCTGGAAACACCATATATTTT
TRBV23-1	TRBD1	.	TRBJ2-1	CASSQADRGEQFF	TGCGCCAGCAGTCAAGCCGACAGGGGAGAGCAGTTCTTC
TRBV3-1/TRBV3-2	TRBD1	.	TRBJ1-2	CASSPGQVPNYGYTF	TGTGCCAGCAGCCCCGGACAGGTTCCCAACTATGGCTACACCTTC
TRBV6-2/TRBV6-3	TRBD2	.	TRBJ2-3	CASSYPQRGVADTQYF	TGTGCCAGCAGTTACCCCCAGCGGGGGGTAGCAGATACGCAGTATTTT
TRBV29-1	TRBD1	.	TRBJ1-4	CSVRTGGSANEKLFF	TGCAGCGTTCGGACAGGGGGTTCAGCTAATGAAAAACTGTTTTTT
TRBV28	.	.	TRBJ1-4	CASKIGQATNEKLFF	TGTGCCAGCAAAATCGGACAAGCAACTAATGAAAAACTGTTTTTT
TRBV24-1	.	.	TRBJ2-7	CATSDGGRYEQYF	TGTGCCACCAGTGATGGTGGGCGCTACGAGCAGTACTTC
TRBV4-3	TRBD1	.	TRBJ1-6	CASSQGGDRGRGPLHF	TGCGCCAGCAGCCAAGGGGGGGACAGGGGAAGGGGACCCCTCCACTTT
TRBV4-3	TRBD2	.	TRBJ2-5	CASSQGLAGGETQYF	TGCGCCAGCAGCCAAGGCCTAGCGGGGGGAGAGACCCAGTACTTC
TRBV5-4	.	once	TRBJ2-2	CASSFGQSNTGELFF	TGTGCCAGCAGCTTTGGACAGTCGAACACCGGGGAGCTGTTTTTT
TRBV23-1	.	.	TRBJ2-7	CASSQLNSEQYF	TGCGCCAGCAGTCAACTGAACTCCGAGCAGTACTTC
TRBV19	TRBD1	once	TRBJ1-1	CASNLDRDGTEAFF	TGTGCCAGTAACCTTGACAGGGATGGCACTGAAGCTTTCTTT
TRBV4-3	.	.	TRBJ1-4	CASSQDHTTNEKLFF	TGCGCCAGCAGCCAAGATCACACAACTAATGAAAAACTGTTTTTT
TRBV6-1	.	.	TRBJ1-5	CASSEQGGNQPQHF	TGTGCCAGCAGTGAACAAGGGGGCAATCAGCCCCAGCATTTT
TRBV6-2/TRBV6-3	TRBD1	.	TRBJ1-1	CASSYARGTGSWSGTEAFF	TGTGCCAGCAGTTACGCCCGGGGGACAGGGAGTTGGAGTGGAACTGAAGCTTTCTTT
TRBV5-6	TRBD1	once	TRBJ1-1	CASSRTGSTEAFF	TGTGCCAGCAGCCGGACAGGGAGCACTGAAGCTTTCTTT
TRBV7-6	.	once	TRBJ1-1	CASSLVPLAGGFDQNTEAFF	TGTGCCAGCAGCTTAGTCCCCCTCGCGGGGGGATTCGACCAGAACACTGAAGCTTTCTTT
TRBV7-2	TRBD2	.	TRBJ2-3	CASSGRERGDTDTQYF	TGTGCCAGCAGCGGCCGTGAGCGGGGGGACACAGATACGCAGTATTTT
TRBV5-1	TRBD1	.	TRBJ1-5	CASSRGTGVNQPQHF	TGCGCCAGCAGCCGAGGTACAGGGGTCAATCAGCCCCAGCATTTT
TRBV19	.	.	TRBJ1-5	CASSIFGLYSNQPQHF	TGTGCCAGTAGTATTTTCGGTCTGTATAGCAATCAGCCCCAGCATTTT
TRBV7-3	.	.	TRBJ2-2	CASSPPPSRRTGELFF	TGTGCCAGCAGCCCCCCCCCAAGCCGAAGAACCGGGGAGCTGTTTTTT
TRBV11-2	TRBD1	.	TRBJ2-7	CASSLDGTAYEQYF	TGTGCCAGCAGCTTAGATGGGACAGCCTACGAGCAGTACTTC
TRBV7-2	.	.	TRBJ1-2	CASSLESGHLGYTF	TGTGCCAGCAGCTTAGAATCAGGGCATTTGGGCTACACCTTC
TRBV7-2	TRBD2	.	TRBJ2-7	CASSSDGGSGGYEQYF	TGTGCCAGCAGCTCGGACGGGGGTAGCGGGGGCTACGAGCAGTACTTC
TRBV6-2/TRBV6-3	.	once	TRBJ1-2	CASSTGHGYTF	TGTGCCAGCAGTACAGGGCATGGCTACACCTTC
TRBV7-9	.	.	TRBJ2-5	CASSLVEKQGQGETQYF	TGTGCCAGCAGCTTAGTCGAAAAACAGGGTCAGGGGGAGACCCAGTACTTC
TRBV14	.	.	TRBJ1-1	CASSPRHMNTEAFF	TGTGCCAGCAGCCCCCGACATATGAACACTGAAGCTTTCTTT
TRBV24-1	TRBD1	.	TRBJ1-3	CATSDLPGTGGNTIYF	TGTGCCACCAGTGATTTACCCGGGACAGGGGGAAACACCATATATTTT
TRBV7-9	.	once	TRBJ1-3	CASSGDSRNTIYF	TGTGCCAGCAGCGGGGACTCCCGAAACACCATATATTTT
TRBV9	.	.	TRBJ2-1	CASSVGGATYNEQFF	TGTGCCAGCAGCGTAGGCGGGGCCACCTACAATGAGCAGTTCTTC
TRBV28	.	.	TRBJ1-6	CASSLFGVLPGLSSYNSPLHF	TGTGCCAGCAGTTTATTTGGGGTCCTACCAGGGTTAAGCTCCTATAATTCACCCCTCCACTTT
TRBV3-1/TRBV3-2	.	.	TRBJ1-1	CASSQNPGGSTEAFF	TGTGCCAGCAGCCAGAACCCTGGGGGGAGCACTGAAGCTTTCTTT
TRBV29-1	TRBD1	once	TRBJ1-1	CSVGLQGARGGSDTEAFF	TGCAGCGTTGGTTTGCAGGGGGCACGAGGCGGGAGCGACACTGAAGCTTTCTTT
TRBV28	.	.	TRBJ1-2	CASERETQGRRGYTF	TGTGCCAGCGAGAGGGAGACACAGGGTAGAAGGGGCTACACCTTC
TRBV7-6	.	.	TRBJ2-2	CASSLRFGELFF	TGTGCCAGCAGCTTGCGGTTCGGGGAGCTGTTTTTT
TRBV13	TRBD1	.	TRBJ2-5	CASSFGTGGETQYF	TGTGCCAGCAGCTTCGGGACAGGGGGGGAGACCCAGTACTTC
TRBV2	.	.	TRBJ2-7	CAIQGSSSYEQYF	TGTGCCATCCAGGGGTCGAGCTCCTACGAGCAGTACTTC
TRBV7-2	.	.	TRBJ1-2	CASSLGAQGYTF	TGTGCCAGCAGCTTGGGAGCACAGGGCTACACCTTC